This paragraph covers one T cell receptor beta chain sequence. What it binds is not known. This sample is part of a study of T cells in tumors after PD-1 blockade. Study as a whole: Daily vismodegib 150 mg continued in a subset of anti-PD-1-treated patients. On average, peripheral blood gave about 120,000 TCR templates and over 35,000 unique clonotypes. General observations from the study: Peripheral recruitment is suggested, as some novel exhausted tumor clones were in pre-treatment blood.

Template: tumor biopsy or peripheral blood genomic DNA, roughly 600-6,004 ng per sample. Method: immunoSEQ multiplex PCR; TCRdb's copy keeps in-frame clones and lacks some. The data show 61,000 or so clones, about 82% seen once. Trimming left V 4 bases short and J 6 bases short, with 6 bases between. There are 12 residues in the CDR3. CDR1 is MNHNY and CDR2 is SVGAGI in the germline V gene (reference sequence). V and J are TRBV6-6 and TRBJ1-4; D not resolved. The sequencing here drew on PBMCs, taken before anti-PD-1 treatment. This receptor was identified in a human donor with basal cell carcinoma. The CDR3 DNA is TGTGCCAGCAGTTTGGGTTATGAAAAACTGTTTTTT. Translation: CASSLGYEKLFF.